The 5 T cell receptor beta chains below were found in one sample sequenced in a study of T cell responses to AZD1222 COVID-19 vaccine. Some clones are missing from TCRdb's copy, which holds only in-frame ones; the method was immunoSEQ multiplex PCR. The sample contains tens of thousands of clones, about 88% of which appear only once. The sequenced sample was peripheral blood, obtained on day 0 of AZD1222 vaccination. The receptors shown here come from an adult in good health.

This chain joins TRBV20-1 and TRBJ1-2; D is uncertain. V lost 5 bases and J lost 0, with 4 bases in between. Germline-derived CDR1 and CDR2 are DFQATT and SNEGSKA (reference sequence). CDR3 length equals 11 residues. The CDR3 sequence: CSAAANYGYTF. The DNA of the CDR3 is TGCAGTGCTGCCGCTAACTATGGCTACACCTTC.

The rearrangement uses TRBV28 and TRBJ1-4; 7 nucleotides match TRBD1. The trim removed 6 bases at V and 8 bases at J, leaving 12 bases unmatched. The germline gives CDR1 MDHEN, CDR2 SYDVKM. There are 15 residues in the CDR3. CDR3 in DNA: TGTGCCAGCAGGACCATCCCCACAGGGGCCGAAAAACTGTTTTTT. This codes for CASRTIPTGAEKLFF. Complete variable domain (other parts from reference TRBV28 and TRBJ1-4): DVKVTQSSRYLVKRTGEKVFLECVQDMDHENMFWYRQDPGLGLRLIYFSYDVKMKEKGDIPEGYSVSREKKERFSLILESASTNQTSMYLCASRTIPTGAEKLFFGSGTQLSVL.

This clone came up once. The CDR3 DNA reads as TGTGCCAGTAGGTTTGGCGGGGGTGGTCAGCCCCAGCATTTT. This sequence encodes CASRFGGGGQPQHF. The chain couples TRBV19 to TRBJ1-5; TRBD1 is a possible D gene (5 bases). Trimming removed 6 bases at V and 6 bases at J, with 15 bases between. Germline V gives CDR1 LNHDA, CDR2 SQIVND (reference sequence). The CDR3 sequence is 14 residues long.

This clone was seen only a few times. The gene calls are TRBV7-9 and TRBJ2-7, with 9 bases lining up with TRBD2. The germline V gene has CDR1 SEHNR and CDR2 FQNEAQ (reference sequence). V lost 5 bases, J lost 2 bases, and 7 bases stayed unmatched. CDR3 size: 15 residues. DNA of the CDR3: TGTGCCAGCAGCGATAGCGGGAGTGGAACCTACGAGCAGTACTTC. Its translation: CASSDSGSGTYEQYF.

This chain links TRBV9 with TRBJ2-5, with 14 bases matching TRBD2. This CDR3 contains 19 residues. Germline V gene data show CDR1 as SGDLS and CDR2 as YYNGEE. V dropped 0 bases and J dropped 4; count of bases not matched to a gene: 11. CDR3 coding DNA: TGTGCCAGCAGCGTAGGGCACGCGGGAGGACTAGCGGGAGGAGAGACCCAGTACTTC. It translates to CASSVGHAGGLAGGETQYF.